This TCR beta chain was obtained from a study of CD8 T cells in Susac syndrome. The V end lost 5 bases, the J end lost 8 bases, and 15 bases lay between the germline ends. The length of the CDR3 is 13 residues. Through negative isolation, CD4+ and CD8+ T cells were obtained, while TEMRA cells were enriched using FACS. Reverse transcription used about 0.45 to 1 ug RNA and random hexamers. Amplification of TCR beta CDR3 by immunoSEQ multiplex PCR spanned 54 Vbeta and 13 Jbeta. TCRdb reprocessed the immunoSEQ multiplex PCR reads via MiXCR and lists one record per CDR3 protein. The sample lists some 170,000 distinct CDR3 sequences, approximately 95% occurring once.

This TCR came from a human donor with multiple sclerosis. V is TRBV12-3 or TRBV12-4 and J is TRBJ1-2; D possibly corresponds to TRBD1 (5 bases). Sequences were obtained from CD4+ T cells from PBMCs. The CDR3 nucleotides read TGTGCCAGCAGTCACAGGCGCATTGGCGGCTACACCTTC. It yields the protein CASSHRRIGGYTF.